This T cell receptor beta chain was sequenced in a study of T cell responses to AZD1222 COVID-19 vaccine. The method was immunoSEQ multiplex PCR; TCRdb's version includes in-frame clones alone and lacks a portion of them. The table lists about 160,000 clones, about 90% of them singletons, with about 3.8% in the top ten. Points on this clone: Its specificity is not known.

The CDR3 extends over 14 amino acids. Germline V gene data show CDR1 as LNHDA and CDR2 as SQIVND (reference sequence). V was cut by 4 bases and J by 6 bases, with 13 bases left in between. General study findings and limits: Only a handful of AZD1222 recipients were seropositive at baseline. Spike-wide coverage was observed for vaccine-associated CD4 TCRs, with dominant responses at 160-218 and 743-854. Elevations in Spike-specific TCR breadth and depth followed administration of two AZD1222 doses.

Some second doses came at about 4 weeks and others at about 12 weeks; these were pooled. The chain has TRBV19 and TRBJ1-5; D possibly corresponds to TRBD1 (6 bases). This sample comprised peripheral blood, obtained 28 days after the second AZD1222 dose. This receptor was taken from an adult who received the AZD1222 COVID-19 vaccine. Written as DNA, the CDR3 is TGTGCCAGTAGTAGCCAGGGGAGGGCTCAGCCCCAGCATTTT. This gives the protein CASSSQGRAQPQHF.